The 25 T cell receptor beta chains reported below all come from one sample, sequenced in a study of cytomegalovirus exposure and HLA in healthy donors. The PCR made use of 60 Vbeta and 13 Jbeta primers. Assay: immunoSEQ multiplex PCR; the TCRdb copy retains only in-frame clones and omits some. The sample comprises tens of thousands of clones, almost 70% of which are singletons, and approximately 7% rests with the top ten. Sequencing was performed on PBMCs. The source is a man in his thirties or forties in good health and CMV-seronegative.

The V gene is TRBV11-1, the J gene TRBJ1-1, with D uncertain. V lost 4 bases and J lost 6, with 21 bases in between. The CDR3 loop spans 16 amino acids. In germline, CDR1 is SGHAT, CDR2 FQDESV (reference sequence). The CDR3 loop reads CASSSGMSALEAEAFF. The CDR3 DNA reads TGTGCCAGCAGCTCCGGGATGTCTGCGTTGGAGGCTGAAGCTTTCTTT.

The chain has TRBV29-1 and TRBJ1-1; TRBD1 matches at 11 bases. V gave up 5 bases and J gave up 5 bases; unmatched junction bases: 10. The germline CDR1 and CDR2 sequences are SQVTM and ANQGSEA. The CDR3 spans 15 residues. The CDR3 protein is CSVRTGGALGTEAFF. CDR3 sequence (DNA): TGCAGCGTTCGGACAGGGGGCGCGTTGGGTACTGAAGCTTTCTTT.

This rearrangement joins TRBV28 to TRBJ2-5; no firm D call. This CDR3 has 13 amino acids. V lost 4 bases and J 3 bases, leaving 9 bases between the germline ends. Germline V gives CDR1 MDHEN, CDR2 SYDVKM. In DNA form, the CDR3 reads TGTGCCAGCAGTTGGGCAGTAAAAGAGACCCAGTACTTC. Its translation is CASSWAVKETQYF.

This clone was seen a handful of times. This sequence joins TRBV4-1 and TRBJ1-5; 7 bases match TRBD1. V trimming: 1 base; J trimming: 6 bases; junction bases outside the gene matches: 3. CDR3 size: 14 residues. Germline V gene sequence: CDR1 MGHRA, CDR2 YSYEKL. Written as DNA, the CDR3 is TGCGCCAGCAGCCAAGGAGGGGGCTTTCAGCCCCAGCATTTT. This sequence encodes CASSQGGGFQPQHF.

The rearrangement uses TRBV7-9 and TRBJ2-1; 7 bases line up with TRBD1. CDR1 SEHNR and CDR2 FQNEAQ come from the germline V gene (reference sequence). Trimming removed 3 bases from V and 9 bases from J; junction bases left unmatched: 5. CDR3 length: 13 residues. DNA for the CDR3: TGTGCCAGCAGCTTTAGGGGGCGAGGTGAGCAGTTCTTC. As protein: CASSFRGRGEQFF.

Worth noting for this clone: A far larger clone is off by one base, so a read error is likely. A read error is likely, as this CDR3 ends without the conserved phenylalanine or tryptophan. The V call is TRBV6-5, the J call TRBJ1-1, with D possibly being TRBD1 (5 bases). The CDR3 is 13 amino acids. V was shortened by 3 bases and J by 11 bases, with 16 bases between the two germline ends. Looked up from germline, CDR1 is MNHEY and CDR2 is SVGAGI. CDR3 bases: TGTGCCAGCAGTTATCAGGGTAGCGGGGCCGCTTTCGTT. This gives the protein CASSYQGSGAAFV.

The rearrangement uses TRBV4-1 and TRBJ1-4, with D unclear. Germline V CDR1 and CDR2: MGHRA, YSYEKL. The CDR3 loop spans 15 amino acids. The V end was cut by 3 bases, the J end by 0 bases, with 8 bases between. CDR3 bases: TGCGCCAGCAGCCAGCGGGAGTCAACTAATGAAAAACTGTTTTTT. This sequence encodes CASSQRESTNEKLFF.

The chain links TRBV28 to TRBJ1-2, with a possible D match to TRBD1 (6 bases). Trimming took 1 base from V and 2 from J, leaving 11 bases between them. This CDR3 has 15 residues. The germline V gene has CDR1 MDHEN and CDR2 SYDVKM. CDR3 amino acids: CASSLSPTGNYGYTF. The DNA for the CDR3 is TGTGCCAGCAGTTTATCTCCCACAGGGAACTATGGCTACACCTTC.

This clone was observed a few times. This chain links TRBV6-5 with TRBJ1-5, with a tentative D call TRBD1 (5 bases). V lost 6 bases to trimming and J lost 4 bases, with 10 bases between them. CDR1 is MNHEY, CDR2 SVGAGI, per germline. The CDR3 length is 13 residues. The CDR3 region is CASRLGGNQPQHF. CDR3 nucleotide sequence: TGTGCCAGCAGGTTGGGGGGGAATCAGCCCCAGCATTTT.

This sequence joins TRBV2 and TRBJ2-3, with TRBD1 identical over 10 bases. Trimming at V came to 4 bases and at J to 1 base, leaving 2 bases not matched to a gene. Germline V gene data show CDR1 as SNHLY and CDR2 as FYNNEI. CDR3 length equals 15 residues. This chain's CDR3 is CASSAGTGGTDTQYF. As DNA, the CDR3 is TGTGCCAGCAGTGCCGGGACAGGGGGCACAGATACGCAGTATTTT.

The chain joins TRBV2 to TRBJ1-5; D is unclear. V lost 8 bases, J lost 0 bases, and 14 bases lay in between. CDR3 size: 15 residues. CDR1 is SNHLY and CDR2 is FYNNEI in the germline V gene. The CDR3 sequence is CASRESGNSNQPQHF. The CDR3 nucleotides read TGTGCCAGCCGAGAATCCGGGAATAGCAATCAGCCCCAGCATTTT.

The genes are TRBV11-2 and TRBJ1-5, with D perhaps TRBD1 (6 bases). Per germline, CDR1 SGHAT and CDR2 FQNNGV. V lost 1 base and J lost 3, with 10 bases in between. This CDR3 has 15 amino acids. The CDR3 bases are TGTGCCAGCAGCTTAGGGGGACACCCCAATCAGCCCCAGCATTTT. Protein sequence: CASSLGGHPNQPQHF.

CDR3 sequence: CASGTAEPQHF. As DNA, the CDR3 is TGTGCCAGCGGGACAGCCGAGCCCCAGCATTTT. The chain combines TRBV19 with TRBJ1-5; 7 bases line up with TRBD1. In germline, CDR1 is LNHDA, CDR2 SQIVND (reference sequence). The junction had 4 bases not matched to a gene; V was cut back by 9 bases and J by 8 bases. This CDR3 spans 11 amino acids.

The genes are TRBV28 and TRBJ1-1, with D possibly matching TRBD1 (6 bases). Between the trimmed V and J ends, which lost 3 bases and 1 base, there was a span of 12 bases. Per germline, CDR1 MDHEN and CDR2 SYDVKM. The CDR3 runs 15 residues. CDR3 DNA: TGTGCCAGCAGTTTCCAGGGGCCGACGAACACTGAAGCTTTCTTT. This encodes CASSFQGPTNTEAFF. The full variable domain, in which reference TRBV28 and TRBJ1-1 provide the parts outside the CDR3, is DVKVTQSSRYLVKRTGEKVFLECVQDMDHENMFWYRQDPGLGLRLIYFSYDVKMKEKGDIPEGYSVSREKKERFSLILESASTNQTSMYLCASSFQGPTNTEAFFGQGTRLTVV.

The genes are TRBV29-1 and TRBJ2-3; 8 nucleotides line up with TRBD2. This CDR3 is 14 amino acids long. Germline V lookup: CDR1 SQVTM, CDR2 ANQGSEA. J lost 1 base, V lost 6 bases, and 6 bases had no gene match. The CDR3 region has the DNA TGCAGCGTGAAGGGACTAGGGGGCACAGATACGCAGTATTTT. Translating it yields CSVKGLGGTDTQYF.

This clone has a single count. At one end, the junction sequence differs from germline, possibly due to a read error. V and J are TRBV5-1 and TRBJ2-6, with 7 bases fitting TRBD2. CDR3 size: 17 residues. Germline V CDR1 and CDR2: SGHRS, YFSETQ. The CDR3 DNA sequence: TGCGCCAGCAGCTTCTGGGGGGGTGGCACTGGGGCCAACATCCTGACTTTC. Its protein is CASSFWGGGTGANILTF.

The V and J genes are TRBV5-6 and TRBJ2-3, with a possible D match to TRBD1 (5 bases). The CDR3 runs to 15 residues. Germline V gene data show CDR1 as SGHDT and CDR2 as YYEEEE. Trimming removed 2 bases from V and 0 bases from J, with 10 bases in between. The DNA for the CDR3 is TGTGCCAGCAGCTTTAGGGGCCGTAGCACAGATACGCAGTATTTT. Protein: CASSFRGRSTDTQYF.

For the CDR3, the DNA is TGTGCCAGCATCGGACTAGCCGGAACCTATGAGCAGTTCTTC. Translated: CASIGLAGTYEQFF. The rearrangement uses TRBV28 and TRBJ2-1; TRBD2 matches 8 bases. Germline loops: CDR1 MDHEN, CDR2 SYDVKM. The J segment lost 8 bases and the V segment lost 7 bases, leaving 10 bases of the junction unmatched. There are 14 residues in the CDR3.

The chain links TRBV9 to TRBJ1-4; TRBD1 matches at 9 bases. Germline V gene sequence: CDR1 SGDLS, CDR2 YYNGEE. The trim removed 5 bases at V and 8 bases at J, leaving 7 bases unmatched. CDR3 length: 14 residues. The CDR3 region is CASRAGTGSEKLFF. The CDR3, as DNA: TGTGCCAGCAGAGCCGGGACAGGGTCGGAAAAACTGTTTTTT.

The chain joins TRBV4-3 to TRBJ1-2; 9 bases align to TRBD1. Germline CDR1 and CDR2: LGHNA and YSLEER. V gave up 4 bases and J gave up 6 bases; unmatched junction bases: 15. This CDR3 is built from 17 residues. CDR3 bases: TGCGCCAGCAGCCCAGAAGGGGGGACAGGGATTCGGGATGGCTACACCTTC. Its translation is CASSPEGGTGIRDGYTF.

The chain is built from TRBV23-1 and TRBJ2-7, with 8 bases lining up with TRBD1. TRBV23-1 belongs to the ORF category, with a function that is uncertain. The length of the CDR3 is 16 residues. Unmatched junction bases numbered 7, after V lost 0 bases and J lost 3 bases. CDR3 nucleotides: TGCGCCAGCAGTCAATCACGGCAGGGGGCCGTCTACGAGCAGTACTTC. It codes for CASSQSRQGAVYEQYF.

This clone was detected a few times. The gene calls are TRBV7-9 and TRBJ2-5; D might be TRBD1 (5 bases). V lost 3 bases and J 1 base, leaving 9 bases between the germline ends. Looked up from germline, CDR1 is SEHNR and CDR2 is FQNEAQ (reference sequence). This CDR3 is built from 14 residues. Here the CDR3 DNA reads TGTGCCAGCAGCTTTTCGACAGCCCAAGAGACCCAGTACTTC. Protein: CASSFSTAQETQYF.

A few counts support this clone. CDR3 nucleotide sequence: TGTGCCAGCAGAGAGATCCGGAACACTGAAGCTTTCTTT. As protein: CASREIRNTEAFF. The chain combines TRBV6-1 with TRBJ1-1, with D unresolved. The V end lost 6 bases, the J end lost 1 base, and 9 bases lay between the germline ends. The germline V gene has CDR1 MNHNS and CDR2 SASEGT. The CDR3 sequence is 13 residues long.

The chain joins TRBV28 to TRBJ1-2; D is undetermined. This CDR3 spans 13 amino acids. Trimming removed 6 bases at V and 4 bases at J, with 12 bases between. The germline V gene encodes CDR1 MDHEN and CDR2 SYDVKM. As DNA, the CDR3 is TGTGCCAGCAGCCCCGGACGGGGCTATGGCTACACCTTC. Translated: CASSPGRGYGYTF.

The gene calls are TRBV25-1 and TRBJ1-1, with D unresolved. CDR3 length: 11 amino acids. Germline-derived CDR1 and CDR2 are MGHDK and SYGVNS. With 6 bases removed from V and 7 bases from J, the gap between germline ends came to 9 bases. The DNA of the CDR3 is TGTGCCAGCAGAGAGGCTAATGAAGCTTTCTTT. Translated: CASREANEAFF.